These 28 T cell receptor beta chains originate from one sample sequenced in a study of cytomegalovirus exposure and HLA in healthy donors. The primer mix had 60 Vbeta and 13 Jbeta primers. Repertoires were generated with immunoSEQ multiplex PCR, while TCRdb's copy carries only in-frame clones and drops some. The sample contains roughly 110,000 clones, around 75% of which appear only once. Material: PBMCs. The receptors shown here come from a man aged 40-50 years in good health and CMV-seronegative.

The rearrangement uses TRBV7-7 and TRBJ2-5; 9 positions match TRBD1. Germline CDR1 reads SSHAT; CDR2 reads FNYEAQ (reference sequence). With 11 bases clipped from V and 3 bases from J, the junction kept 16 bases outside the gene matches. This CDR3 is 16 amino acids long. This CDR3 is CAPHSADRTGEETQYF. The CDR3 nucleotides are TGTGCCCCACATTCCGCCGACCGGACAGGGGAAGAGACCCAGTACTTC.

The chain carries TRBV10-3 and TRBJ1-3, with 7 bases that match TRBD1. The CDR3 contains 14 residues. V was clipped by 7 bases and J by 3 bases; unmatched bases: 6. In germline, CDR1 is ENHRY, CDR2 SYGVKD. The CDR3 DNA reads as TGTGCCATCACCCCCGGGGACAGTGGAAACACCATATATTTT. Translated, it gives CAITPGDSGNTIYF.

The rearrangement uses TRBV10-3 and TRBJ2-2; a weak D match, TRBD1 (6 bases). Germline V gives CDR1 ENHRY, CDR2 SYGVKD. Trimming stripped 6 bases from V and 1 base from J, with 9 bases between. The CDR3 has 14 residues. In nucleotides, the CDR3 is TGTGCCATCAGGACGGGACAGAACACCGGGGAGCTGTTTTTT. As protein: CAIRTGQNTGELFF.

This chain joins TRBV5-1 and TRBJ2-2; TRBD1 agrees at 7 bases. J gave up 5 bases and V 1 base, and 2 bases lay outside the gene matches. Germline V gives CDR1 SGHRS, CDR2 YFSETQ. This CDR3 region has 14 residues. The CDR3 DNA reads TGCGCCAGCAGCTTGTTGACAGGGACCGGGGAGCTGTTTTTT. As protein: CASSLLTGTGELFF.

This sequence joins TRBV2 and TRBJ2-2; weak D call: TRBD1 (6 bases). Germline CDR1 is SNHLY and CDR2 is FYNNEI. The CDR3 has 13 amino acids. V lost 7 bases to trimming and J lost 8 bases, with 14 bases between them. In DNA form, the CDR3 reads TGTGCCAGCATCTTGTCAGGGGAAGGGGAGCTGTTTTTT. Its protein product is CASILSGEGELFF.

The chain links TRBV18 to TRBJ1-2; 7 nucleotides align to TRBD1. The V gene end was trimmed by 2 bases and the J gene end by 8 bases; junction bases not matched to a gene: 8. The CDR3 spans 14 residues. CDR1 is KGHSH and CDR2 is LQKENI in the germline V gene. CDR3 residues: CASSPAQGREGYTF. CDR3 bases: TGTGCCAGCTCACCAGCACAGGGGAGAGAAGGCTACACCTTC.

The V gene is TRBV9, the J gene TRBJ2-3, with TRBD2 matching 13 bases. The CDR3 spans 16 residues. Trimming at V came to 3 bases and at J to 5 bases, leaving 6 bases not matched to a gene. Germline CDR1 is SGDLS and CDR2 is YYNGEE. The CDR3 DNA sequence: TGTGCCAGCAGCGGAACTAGCGGGGGGGCCGGAGATACGCAGTATTTT. It codes for CASSGTSGGAGDTQYF.

V is TRBV5-4 and J is TRBJ1-4; no definite D call. The V gene's germline CDR1 is SGHNT and CDR2 YYREEE (reference sequence). V lost 4 bases, J lost 0 bases, and 10 bases lay in between. This CDR3 comprises 15 residues. CDR3 residues: CASSPDEATNEKLFF. The DNA of the CDR3 is TGTGCCAGCAGCCCTGATGAGGCAACTAATGAAAAACTGTTTTTT.

In its sample, this clone was seen a few times. V usage is TRBV7-2 and J usage is TRBJ2-5; 10 nucleotides agree with TRBD2. Per germline, CDR1 SGHTA and CDR2 FQGNSA. The V and J ends lost 4 bases and 4 bases, in that order; junction bases with no gene match: 3. CDR3 length: 14 amino acids. Written as DNA, the CDR3 is TGTGCCAGCAGCTGGACTAGCGGTTCAGAGACCCAGTACTTC. This gives the protein CASSWTSGSETQYF.

For the CDR3, the DNA is TGTGCCAGCAGCTTAGTATCGGGGGGGGGAAACACCATATATTTT. Amino acid sequence: CASSLVSGGGNTIYF. The chain carries TRBV7-2 and TRBJ1-3, with D perhaps TRBD1 (5 bases). V lost 1 base, J lost 4 bases, and 11 bases lay in between. CDR1 is SGHTA, CDR2 FQGNSA, per germline. CDR3 length: 15 amino acids.

This chain links TRBV29-1 with TRBJ2-3; 8 nucleotides agree with TRBD1. J was trimmed by 0 bases and V by 6 bases; bases with no gene match: 2. The CDR3 covers 13 residues. The germline V gene has CDR1 SQVTM and CDR2 ANQGSEA. Here the CDR3 DNA reads TGCAGCGTCGGACAGGGAAGCACAGATACGCAGTATTTT. Its protein product is CSVGQGSTDTQYF.

The J gene is TRBJ2-2, the V gene TRBV5-1; D ambiguous. CDR1 and CDR2 from the germline V gene are SGHRS and YFSETQ. The CDR3 covers 14 residues. V lost 4 bases and J lost 6, with 13 bases in between. CDR3 protein: CASSPETVAGELFF. CDR3 nucleotide sequence: TGCGCCAGCAGCCCCGAAACAGTCGCCGGGGAGCTGTTTTTT.

In this sample, this clone turned up once. V is TRBV7-2 and J is TRBJ2-3, with a tentative D call TRBD2 (5 bases). Germline lookup yields CDR1 SGHTA and CDR2 FQGNSA. V dropped 4 bases and J dropped 4 bases, with 12 bases sitting between them. The CDR3 contains 14 residues. Here the CDR3 DNA reads TGTGCCAGCAGCTCTAGGCGGGTGGCAGATACGCAGTATTTT. The encoded protein is CASSSRRVADTQYF.

This chain connects TRBV11-2 to TRBJ1-5, with TRBD1 matching over 10 bases. The CDR3 is 14 amino acids. In germline, CDR1 is SGHAT, CDR2 FQNNGV. V dropped 5 bases and J dropped 4; count of bases not matched to a gene: 2. CDR3 sequence (DNA): TGTGCCAGCAGCAGGGACAGGGGAAATCAGCCCCAGCATTTT. Amino acid sequence: CASSRDRGNQPQHF.

This chain joins TRBV19 and TRBJ2-7; no clear D gene. Trimming left V 9 bases short and J 0 bases short, with 12 bases between. Germline V gene data show CDR1 as LNHDA and CDR2 as SQIVND (reference sequence). The CDR3 extends over 13 amino acids. CDR3 in DNA: TGTGCCAGCTCCCCCGGGTACTCCTACGAGCAGTACTTC. It codes for CASSPGYSYEQYF.

This chain joins TRBV5-1 and TRBJ2-7, with 9 bases aligning to TRBD2. V trimming: 4 bases; J trimming: 5 bases; junction bases outside the gene matches: 7. From germline, CDR1 is SGHRS and CDR2 YFSETQ. This CDR3 contains 14 residues. CDR3 in DNA: TGCGCCAGCAGCACCGGGACTAGCACTCACGAGCAGTACTTC. It encodes CASSTGTSTHEQYF.

The rearrangement joins TRBV18 to TRBJ2-1; possible D gene TRBD2, 5 bases. There are 13 residues in the CDR3. Germline V gives CDR1 KGHSH, CDR2 LQKENI. V dropped 0 bases and J dropped 9 bases, with 9 bases sitting between them. The CDR3 DNA reads as TGTGCCAGCTCACCACCGTCCGGACTTGAGCAGTTCTTC. Its protein product is CASSPPSGLEQFF.

The chain employs TRBV5-5 and TRBJ1-1; possible D gene TRBD1, 6 bases. CDR1 and CDR2 from the germline V gene are SGHKS and YYEKEE (reference sequence). V was shortened by 4 bases and J by 4 bases, with 17 bases between the two germline ends. The CDR3 has 15 residues. The CDR3 region is CASSPYRDRSTEAFF. The CDR3 DNA follows: TGTGCCAGCAGCCCCTACCGAGACAGGAGCACTGAAGCTTTCTTT.

The DNA for the CDR3 is TGTGCCAGCAGCCACCGGGACAGGGGTAACTACGAGCAGTACTTC. This encodes CASSHRDRGNYEQYF. V is TRBV12-1 and J is TRBJ2-7; no DNA check was done on the table's D call, TRBD1. TRBV12-1 is annotated as a pseudogene. The CDR3 length is 15 residues.

In the case of this clone: One end of the junction fails to match germline, which may point to a read error. V gene TRBV7-8 combines with J gene TRBJ2-1; 12 bases align to TRBD2. This CDR3 contains 19 residues. CDR1 is SGHVS and CDR2 is FQNEAQ in the germline V gene. The CDR3 nucleotides are TGTGCCAGCAGCTCTAGCGGGGGGGCCTTCCTACCGCTCTACCATGAGCAGTTCTTC. It yields the protein CASSSSGGAFLPLYHEQFF.

The V and J genes are TRBV7-3 and TRBJ1-2, with 7 nucleotides matching TRBD1. V shed 3 bases, J shed 6 bases, and the junction held 4 bases outside the gene matches. The CDR3 length is 13 residues. From germline, CDR1 is SGHTA and CDR2 FQGTGA. The DNA of the CDR3 is TGTGCCAGCAGCTTCCGGACAGGACATGGCTACACCTTC. Its protein product is CASSFRTGHGYTF.

The rearrangement joins TRBV7-2 to TRBJ2-3; D uncertain. Trimming cost V 7 bases and J 2 bases, with 19 bases left between them. The CDR3 spans 16 residues. Germline values: CDR1 SGHTA, CDR2 FQGNSA. The CDR3 coding sequence is TGTGCCAGCACCCTAAGGAGCTCTAGTTTCACAGATACGCAGTATTTT. This sequence encodes CASTLRSSSFTDTQYF.

CDR3 DNA: TGCGCCAGCAGCCCTCGAGGTAGCGGGGGGCCTTACAATGAGCAGTTCTTC. Amino acids: CASSPRGSGGPYNEQFF. This sequence joins TRBV5-1 and TRBJ2-1; 10 nucleotides agree with TRBD2. The junction had 11 bases not matched to a gene; V was cut back by 4 bases and J by 4 bases. The germline V gene encodes CDR1 SGHRS and CDR2 YFSETQ. There are 17 residues in the CDR3.

J is TRBJ1-4 and V is TRBV18; D uncertain. V was clipped by 3 bases and J by 4 bases, with 18 bases between them. The CDR3 is 17 amino acids. CDR1 and CDR2 from the germline V gene are KGHSH and LQKENI. CDR3 loop: CASSPPSTVPINEKLFF. In DNA form, the CDR3 reads TGTGCCAGCTCACCCCCTTCTACAGTTCCGATTAATGAAAAACTGTTTTTT. Using reference TRBV18 and TRBJ1-4 for the parts outside the CDR3, the full variable domain is NAGVMQNPRHLVRRRGQEARLRCSPMKGHSHVYWYRQLPEEGLKFMVYLQKENIIDESGMPKERFSAEFPKEGPSILRIQQVVRGDSAAYFCASSPPSTVPINEKLFFGSGTQLSVL.

This clone occurred once. This rearrangement joins TRBV2 to TRBJ1-6, with D possibly TRBD1 on 6 matching bases. There are 16 residues in the CDR3. Germline V CDR1 and CDR2: SNHLY, FYNNEI. V lost 6 bases, J lost 8 bases, and 20 bases lay in between. CDR3 bases: TGTGCCAGCAGCGAACTTGGACAGCGTAATTATTCACCCCTCCACTTT. This translates into CASSELGQRNYSPLHF.

V usage is TRBV5-4 and J usage is TRBJ1-1, with D hard to call. Germline CDR1 is SGHNT and CDR2 is YYREEE (reference sequence). This CDR3 spans 13 amino acids. Trimming shortened V by 3 bases and J by 4 bases, and 10 bases separated the two germline ends. This chain's CDR3 is CASSSSWSTEAFF. The CDR3 bases are TGTGCCAGCAGCTCCTCCTGGAGCACTGAAGCTTTCTTT.

The V gene is TRBV5-5, the J gene TRBJ1-6, with D maybe TRBD1 (5 bases). The CDR3 contains 16 residues. The germline V gene has CDR1 SGHKS and CDR2 YYEKEE (reference sequence). Trimming stripped 2 bases from V and 8 bases from J, with 17 bases between. The CDR3 DNA follows: TGTGCCAGCAGCTTTTTAGGAGGGGTTGGTTATTCACCCCTCCACTTT. This translates into CASSFLGGVGYSPLHF.

Concerning this clone: A read error may account for a junction end that differs from germline. The chain couples TRBV7-3 to TRBJ2-1; 9 nucleotides match TRBD2. Germline V gives CDR1 SGHTA, CDR2 FQGTGA. The CDR3 has 15 amino acids. As DNA, the CDR3 is TGTGCCAGCAGCGTAACGGGCGGGGGGGCCTTTGAGCAGTTCTTC. Its translation: CASSVTGGGAFEQFF.